This note documents a single T cell receptor (beta chain) sequence. Authors' processing steps: Amplification from reference gene primers served as the basis for estimated nucleated cell counts. Assay: immunoSEQ multiplex PCR; the TCRdb copy retains only in-frame clones and omits some. The D gene and trimming were derived from the DNA, and the V and J assignments and clone size from that table. The table shows fewer than 150,000 clones, with about 72% occurring only once. This specimen belongs to a study of blood T cell repertoires in COVID-19. Study at large: Acute and convalescent COVID-19 specimens originated in the United States, Italy and Spain. PBMCs, B-cell-depleted T cells, or T cells were the source of the cDNA or gDNA that made up the material.

Sequencing used peripheral blood. The sequence was obtained from a man aged 55 to 70 who had recovered from COVID-19.

CDR3 bases: TGTGCCAGTAGTGAACAGGGAAGGACTGAAGCTTTCTTT. Amino acids: CASSEQGRTEAFF. The rearrangement links TRBV19 to TRBJ1-1; maybe TRBD1 (6 bases). The CDR3 has 13 amino acids. Germline V lookup: CDR1 LNHDA, CDR2 SQIVND (reference sequence). The ends were cut back, 5 bases at V and 5 bases at J, with 12 bases in the middle.